This T cell receptor (beta chain) was retrieved from a study of preoperative IRX-2 immunotherapy in early breast cancer. The assay was immunoSEQ multiplex PCR, and TCRdb's table has in-frame clones only and misses some. This sample yields roughly 30,000 clones, of which 65% to 85% are seen a single time; more than 3% belongs to the top ten. This CDR3 comprises 15 residues. Germline assignment: CDR1 SGHNT and CDR2 YENEEA. V lost 3 bases to trimming and J lost 0 bases; unmatched junction nucleotides: 5. As to treatment: preoperative locoregional IRX-2 cytokine immunotherapy. Patients received preoperative, locoregional IRX-2 cytokine immunotherapy in a phase Ib study.

Sampling was carried out from a patient treated with IRX-2 immunotherapy. The chain carries TRBV11-3 and TRBJ2-7; 7 nucleotides line up with TRBD2. The source of this sequence is a human donor with breast cancer. Here the CDR3 reads CASSLEAGYSYEQYF. DNA of the CDR3: TGTGCCAGCAGCTTGGAAGCGGGGTACTCCTACGAGCAGTACTTC.